These 16 T cell receptor beta chains share one sample of origin, sequenced in a study of T cell responses to AZD1222 COVID-19 vaccine. Clones were read by immunoSEQ multiplex PCR, and TCRdb kept only the in-frame ones, dropping some. The sample yields 100,000 to 150,000 clones, 90% seen once. The sample in question was peripheral blood, obtained on day 0 of MenACWY control vaccination. The receptor source for this set is an adult in good health.

The chain joins TRBV19 to TRBJ1-2, with 8 bases matching TRBD1. This CDR3 is built from 16 residues. Losses at the gene ends were 6 bases for V and 1 base for J; bases not matched to a gene: 10. Germline V lookup: CDR1 LNHDA, CDR2 SQIVND (reference sequence). The CDR3 DNA reads TGTGCCAGTAGCCCTAGGGGGACAGGTCGTAACTATGGCTACACCTTC. This gives the protein CASSPRGTGRNYGYTF.

The chain uses TRBV19 and TRBJ2-1; D is perhaps TRBD2 (5 bases). Per the germline V gene, CDR1 is LNHDA and CDR2 is SQIVND (reference sequence). The V end was cut by 4 bases, the J end by 0 bases, with 13 bases between. The CDR3 is 16 amino acids. The CDR3 DNA follows: TGTGCCAGTAGTACGGACTCTTTGAGCTCCTACAATGAGCAGTTCTTC. Its translation: CASSTDSLSSYNEQFF.

The J gene is TRBJ1-2, the V gene TRBV28; 11 bases are shared with TRBD1. V was clipped by 7 bases and J by 5 bases; unmatched bases: 3. This CDR3 region has 13 residues. Germline-derived CDR1 and CDR2 are MDHEN and SYDVKM. For the CDR3, the DNA is TGTGCCAGCACGGACAGGGGGCTTTATGGCTACACCTTC. Its protein product is CASTDRGLYGYTF.

This clone was seen a single time. The rearrangement uses TRBV7-9 and TRBJ1-4; 7 bases map to TRBD1. Trimming at V came to 3 bases and at J to 5 bases, leaving 6 bases not matched to a gene. Germline V gene lookup returns CDR1 SEHNR and CDR2 FQNEAQ (reference sequence). The CDR3 has 15 residues. The CDR3 DNA reads TGTGCCAGCAGCTTCCGACAGGGCCGAAATGAAAAACTGTTTTTT. It translates to CASSFRQGRNEKLFF.

This chain links TRBV24-1 with TRBJ2-1, with D perhaps TRBD1 (6 bases). V gave up 5 bases and J gave up 9 bases, with 22 bases separating them. Per the germline V gene, CDR1 is KGHDR and CDR2 is SFDVKD. The CDR3 is 16 amino acids. The DNA for the CDR3 is TGTGCCACCAGTGCCTTGGGTCTAGGGGGTTTAGGTGAGCAGTTCTTC. Amino acid sequence: CATSALGLGGLGEQFF.

The chain uses TRBV6-5 and TRBJ2-1; D gene unclear. Trimming left V 7 bases short and J 0 bases short, with 10 bases between. There are 14 residues in the CDR3. CDR1 and CDR2 from the germline V gene are MNHEY and SVGAGI. The CDR3 protein is CASKGEDSYNEQFF. The DNA for the CDR3 is TGTGCCAGCAAGGGCGAGGACTCCTACAATGAGCAGTTCTTC.

The rearrangement uses TRBV28 and TRBJ2-1; D uncertain. V lost 6 bases and J lost 0, with 6 bases in between. The CDR3 has 13 amino acids. The V gene's germline CDR1 is MDHEN and CDR2 SYDVKM. DNA of the CDR3: TGTGCCAGCAGCTTTAGCTCCTACAATGAGCAGTTCTTC. It yields the protein CASSFSSYNEQFF.

The CDR3 region has the DNA TGTGCCAGTAGTATAGTACAGGGGATGAACACTGAAGCTTTCTTT. This translates into CASSIVQGMNTEAFF. The chain links TRBV19 to TRBJ1-1; TRBD1 matches 7 bases. This CDR3 has 15 amino acids. The germline CDR1 and CDR2 sequences are LNHDA and SQIVND (reference sequence). The J segment lost 0 bases and the V segment lost 1 base, leaving 2 bases of the junction unmatched.

This rearrangement joins TRBV7-2 to TRBJ2-3; 7 nucleotides align to TRBD2. The V segment lost 5 bases and the J segment 0 bases; nucleotides outside the gene matches: 11. CDR3 length: 17 residues. CDR1 and CDR2 from the germline V gene are SGHTA and FQGNSA. CDR3 nucleotides: TGTGCCAGCAGCCTGCACGCTAGCGGTAAAAGCACAGATACGCAGTATTTT. Its protein is CASSLHASGKSTDTQYF.

The chain joins TRBV24-1 to TRBJ1-5; weak D call: TRBD1 (5 bases). The CDR3 contains 15 residues. The germline CDR1 and CDR2 sequences are KGHDR and SFDVKD. The germline V and J ends were trimmed by 3 bases and 2 bases, with 10 bases remaining between them. This CDR3 reads CATSDPRDGNQPQHF. DNA of the CDR3: TGTGCCACCAGTGATCCCAGGGACGGCAATCAGCCCCAGCATTTT.

The rearrangement joins TRBV7-9 to TRBJ1-4, with unresolved D. The CDR3 sequence is 11 residues long. Germline V gene sequence: CDR1 SEHNR, CDR2 FQNEAQ (reference sequence). Trimming removed 6 bases at V and 1 base at J, with 0 bases between. The CDR3 DNA reads TGTGCCAGCAGAACTAATGAAAAACTGTTTTTT. Its translation: CASRTNEKLFF.

J is TRBJ2-5 and V is TRBV7-9; TRBD1 is a possible D gene (6 bases). The V end was cut by 2 bases, the J end by 0 bases, with 13 bases between. CDR3 length equals 16 residues. In germline, CDR1 is SEHNR, CDR2 FQNEAQ (reference sequence). CDR3 residues: CASSLSGQRYQETQYF. In nucleotides, the CDR3 is TGTGCCAGCAGCTTAAGTGGACAGAGGTACCAAGAGACCCAGTACTTC.

V is TRBV9 and J is TRBJ1-4; D perhaps matches TRBD1 (5 bases). CDR1 is SGDLS and CDR2 is YYNGEE in the germline V gene. Trimming removed 3 bases from V and 6 bases from J, with 6 bases in between. CDR3 length equals 12 residues. CDR3 amino acids: CASSAGDEKLFF. CDR3 DNA sequence: TGTGCCAGCAGCGCGGGGGATGAAAAACTGTTTTTT.

The chain links TRBV7-8 to TRBJ2-1; D possibly corresponds to TRBD1 (5 bases). CDR3 length equals 14 residues. Germline values: CDR1 SGHVS, CDR2 FQNEAQ. Trimming took 2 bases from V and 1 from J, leaving 6 bases between them. The CDR3 sequence is CASSLQGSYNEQFF. CDR3 sequence (DNA): TGTGCCAGCAGCTTACAGGGTTCCTACAATGAGCAGTTCTTC.

As regards this clone: Mismatch with germline at one junction end may stem from a read error. The CDR3 region has the DNA TGTGCCAGCAGCATCCCTGCGACAGGGGGTGGATGGGCCTTC. As protein: CASSIPATGGGWAF. The chain has TRBV7-2 and TRBJ1-2; 9 bases line up with TRBD1. In germline, CDR1 is SGHTA, CDR2 FQGNSA. There are 14 residues in the CDR3.

The genes are TRBV28 and TRBJ1-4; 7 nucleotides line up with TRBD1. The V gene end was trimmed by 1 base and the J gene end by 5 bases; junction bases not matched to a gene: 4. From germline, CDR1 is MDHEN and CDR2 SYDVKM. The CDR3 contains 15 residues. The CDR3 DNA reads TGTGCCAGCAGTTTATCTAGGGGGCGGAATGAAAAACTGTTTTTT. Its translation is CASSLSRGRNEKLFF.